This T cell receptor (beta chain) was sequenced for a study of cytomegalovirus exposure and HLA in healthy donors. V lost 1 base, J lost 2 bases, and 14 bases stayed unmatched. CDR1 and CDR2 (germline): SGHTA, FQGTGA. The CDR3 contains 19 residues. The PCR employed 60 Vbeta primers together with 13 Jbeta primers. Produced via immunoSEQ multiplex PCR; TCRdb's table is partial and in-frame only. The repertoire has around 200,000 clones, roughly 82% of them found once; the top ten carry 0.95% to 1.5%. This TCR derives from a girl aged 2 to 10 in good health and CMV-seropositive. The genes are TRBV7-3 and TRBJ1-5; 7 nucleotides line up with TRBD1. The source material was PBMCs. CDR3 in DNA: TGTGCCAGCAGCTTAAAAGACAGGGATGCTACCTCGGGCAATCAGCCCCAGCATTTT. Amino acids: CASSLKDRDATSGNQPQHF. Variable domain in full (rest from reference TRBV7-3 and TRBJ1-5): GAGVSQTPSNKVTEKGKYVELRCDPISGHTALYWYRQSLGQGPEFLIYFQGTGAADDSGLPNDRFFAVRPEGSVSTLKIQRTERGDSAVYLCASSLKDRDATSGNQPQHFGDGTRLSIL.